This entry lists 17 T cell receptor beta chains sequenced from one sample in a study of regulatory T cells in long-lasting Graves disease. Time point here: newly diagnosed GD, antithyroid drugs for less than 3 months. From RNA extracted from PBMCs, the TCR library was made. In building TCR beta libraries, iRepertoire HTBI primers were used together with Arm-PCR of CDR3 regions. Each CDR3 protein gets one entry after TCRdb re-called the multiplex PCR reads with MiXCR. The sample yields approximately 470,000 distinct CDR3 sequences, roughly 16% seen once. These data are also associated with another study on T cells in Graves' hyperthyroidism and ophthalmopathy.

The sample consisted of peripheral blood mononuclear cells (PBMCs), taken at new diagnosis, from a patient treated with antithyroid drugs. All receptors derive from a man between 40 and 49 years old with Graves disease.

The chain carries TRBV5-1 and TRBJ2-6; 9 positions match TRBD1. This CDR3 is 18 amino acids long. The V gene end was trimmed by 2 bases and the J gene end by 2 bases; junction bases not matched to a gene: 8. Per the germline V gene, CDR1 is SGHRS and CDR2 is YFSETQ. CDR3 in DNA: TGCGCCAGCAGCTTAAAACTAAGGACAGGGGCTGGGGCCAACGTCCTGACTTTC. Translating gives CASSLKLRTGAGANVLTF. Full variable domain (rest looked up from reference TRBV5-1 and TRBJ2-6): KAGVTQTPRYLIKTRGQQVTLSCSPISGHRSVSWYQQTPGQGLQFLFEYFSETQRNKGNFPGRFSGRQFSNSRSEMNVSTLELGDSALYLCASSLKLRTGAGANVLTFGAGSRLTVL.

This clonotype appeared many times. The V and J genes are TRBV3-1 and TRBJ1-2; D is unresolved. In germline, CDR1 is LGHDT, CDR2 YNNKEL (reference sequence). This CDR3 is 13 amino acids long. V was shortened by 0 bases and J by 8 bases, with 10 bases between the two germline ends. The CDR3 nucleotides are TGTGCCAGCAGCCAAGAAGGAATTTACGGCTACACCTTC. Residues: CASSQEGIYGYTF.

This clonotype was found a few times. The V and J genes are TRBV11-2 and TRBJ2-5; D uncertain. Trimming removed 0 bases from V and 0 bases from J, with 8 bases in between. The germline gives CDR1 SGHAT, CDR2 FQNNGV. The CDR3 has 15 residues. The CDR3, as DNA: TGTGCCAGCAGCTTAGATATAAGGGACCAAGAGACCCAGTACTTC. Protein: CASSLDIRDQETQYF.

The CDR3 bases are TGTGCCAGCAGCTTAAACTCGAACACTGAAGCTTTCTTT. Protein product: CASSLNSNTEAFF. This chain links TRBV7-9 with TRBJ1-1; D is undetermined. Trimming removed 2 bases at V and 1 base at J, with 5 bases between. From germline, CDR1 is SEHNR and CDR2 FQNEAQ (reference sequence). The CDR3 extends over 13 amino acids.

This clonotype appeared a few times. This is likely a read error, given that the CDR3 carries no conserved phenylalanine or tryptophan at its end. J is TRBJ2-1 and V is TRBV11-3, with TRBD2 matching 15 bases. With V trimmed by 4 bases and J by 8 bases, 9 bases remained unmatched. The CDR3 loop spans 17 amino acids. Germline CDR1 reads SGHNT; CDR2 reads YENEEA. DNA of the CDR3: TGTGCCAGCAGCTCGCTCTTCGGGACTAGCGGGAGGTATGAGCAGTTCTCC. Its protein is CASSSLFGTSGRYEQFS.

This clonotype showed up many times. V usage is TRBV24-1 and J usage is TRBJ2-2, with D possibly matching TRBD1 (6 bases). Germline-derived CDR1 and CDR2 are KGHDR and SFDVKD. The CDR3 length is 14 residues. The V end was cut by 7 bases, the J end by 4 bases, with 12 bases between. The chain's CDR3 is CATSRDKLTGELFF. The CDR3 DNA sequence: TGTGCCACCAGCCGGGACAAACTCACCGGGGAGCTGTTTTTT.

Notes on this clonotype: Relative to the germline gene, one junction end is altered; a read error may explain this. CDR3 nucleotides: TGTGCCATCAGTGAATTAGCGGGATCCTACAATGAGCAGTTCTTC. Protein product: CAISELAGSYNEQFF. The chain recombines TRBV27 with TRBJ2-1; TRBD2 matches 8 bases. Germline lookup yields CDR1 MNHEY and CDR2 SMNVEV (reference sequence). The CDR3 is 15 residues long.

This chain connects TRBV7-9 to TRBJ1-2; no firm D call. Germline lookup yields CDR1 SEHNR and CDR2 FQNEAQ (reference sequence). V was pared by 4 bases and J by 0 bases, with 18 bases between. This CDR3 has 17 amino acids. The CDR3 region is CASSSRGERRSNYGYTF. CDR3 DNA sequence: TGTGCCAGCAGCTCACGCGGGGAGAGACGTTCTAACTATGGCTACACCTTC.

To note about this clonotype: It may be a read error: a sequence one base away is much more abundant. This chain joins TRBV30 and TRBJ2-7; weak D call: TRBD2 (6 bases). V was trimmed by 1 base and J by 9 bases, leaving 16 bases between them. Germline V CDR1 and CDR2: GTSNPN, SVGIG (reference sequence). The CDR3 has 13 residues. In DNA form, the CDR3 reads TGTGCCTGGAGTGGGCGGGGTTGGAGCGGGCAGTACTTC. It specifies CAWSGRGWSGQYF. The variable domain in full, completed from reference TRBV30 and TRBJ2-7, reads SQTIHQWPATLVQPVGSPLSLECTVEGTSNPNLYWYRQAAGRGLQLLFYSVGIGQISSEVPQNLSASRPQDRQFILSSKKLLLSDSGFYLCAWSGRGWSGQYFGPGTRLTVT.

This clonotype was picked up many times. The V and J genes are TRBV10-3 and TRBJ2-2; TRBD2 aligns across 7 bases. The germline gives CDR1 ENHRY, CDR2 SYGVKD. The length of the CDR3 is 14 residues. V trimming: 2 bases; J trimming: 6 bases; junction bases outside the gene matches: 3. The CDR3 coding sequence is TGTGCCATCAGTGAGGGACTAGACGCCGGGGAGCTGTTTTTT. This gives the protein CAISEGLDAGELFF.

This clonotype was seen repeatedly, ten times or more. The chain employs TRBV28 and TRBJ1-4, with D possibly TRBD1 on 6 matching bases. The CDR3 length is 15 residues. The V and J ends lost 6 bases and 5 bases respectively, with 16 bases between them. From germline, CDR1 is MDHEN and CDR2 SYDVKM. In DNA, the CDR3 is TGTGCCAGCAGACGGGGTGGGGGCCCAAATGAAAAACTGTTTTTT. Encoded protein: CASRRGGGPNEKLFF. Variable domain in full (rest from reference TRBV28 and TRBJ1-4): DVKVTQSSRYLVKRTGEKVFLECVQDMDHENMFWYRQDPGLGLRLIYFSYDVKMKEKGDIPEGYSVSREKKERFSLILESASTNQTSMYLCASRRGGGPNEKLFFGSGTQLSVL.

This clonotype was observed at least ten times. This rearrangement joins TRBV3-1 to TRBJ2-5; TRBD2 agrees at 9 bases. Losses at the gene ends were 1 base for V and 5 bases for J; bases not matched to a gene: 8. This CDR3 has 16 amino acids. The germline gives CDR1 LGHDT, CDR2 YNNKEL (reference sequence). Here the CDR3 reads CASSQATSGRRETQYF. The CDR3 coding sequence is TGTGCCAGCAGCCAAGCGACTAGCGGACGACGGGAGACCCAGTACTTC.

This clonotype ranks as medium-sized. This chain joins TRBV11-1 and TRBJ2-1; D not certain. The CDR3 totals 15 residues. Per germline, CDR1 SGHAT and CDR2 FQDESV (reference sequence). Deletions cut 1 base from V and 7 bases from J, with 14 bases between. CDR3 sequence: CASSLGGNRPNEQFF. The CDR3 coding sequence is TGTGCCAGCAGCTTAGGAGGAAATCGACCAAATGAGCAGTTCTTC.

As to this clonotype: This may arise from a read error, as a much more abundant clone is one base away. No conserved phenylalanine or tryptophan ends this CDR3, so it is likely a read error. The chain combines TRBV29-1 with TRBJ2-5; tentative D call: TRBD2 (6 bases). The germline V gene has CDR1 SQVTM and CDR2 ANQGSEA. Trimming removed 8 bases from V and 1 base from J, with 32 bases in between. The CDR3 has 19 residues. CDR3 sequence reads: CSPPRRRDLKWSVQETQYL. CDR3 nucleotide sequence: TGCAGCCCACCTCGTAGACGGGACTTAAAGTGGTCAGTCCAAGAGACCCAGTACCTC.

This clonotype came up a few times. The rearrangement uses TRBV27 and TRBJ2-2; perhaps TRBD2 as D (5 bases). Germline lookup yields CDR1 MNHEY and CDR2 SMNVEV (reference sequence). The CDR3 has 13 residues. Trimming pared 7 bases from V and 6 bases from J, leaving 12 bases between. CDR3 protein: CASKFRGAGELFF. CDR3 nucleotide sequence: TGTGCCAGCAAATTCCGGGGAGCCGGGGAGCTGTTTTTT.

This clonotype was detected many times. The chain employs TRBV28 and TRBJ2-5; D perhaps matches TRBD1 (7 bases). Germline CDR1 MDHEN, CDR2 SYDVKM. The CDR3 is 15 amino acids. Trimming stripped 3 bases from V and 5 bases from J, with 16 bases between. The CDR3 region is CASSLRAGGRETQYF. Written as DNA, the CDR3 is TGTGCCAGCAGTTTGCGGGCAGGGGGGAGGGAGACCCAGTACTTC.

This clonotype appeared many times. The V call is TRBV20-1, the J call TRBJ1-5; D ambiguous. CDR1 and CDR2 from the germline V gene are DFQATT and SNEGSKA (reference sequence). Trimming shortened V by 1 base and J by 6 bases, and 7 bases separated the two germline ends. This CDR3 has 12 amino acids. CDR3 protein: CSARAPSQPQHF. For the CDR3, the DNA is TGCAGTGCTAGAGCGCCCAGTCAGCCCCAGCATTTT.